Listed below are T cell receptor beta chains from one sample, sequenced in a study of PD-L1 blockade in urothelial cancer. Using immunoSEQ multiplex PCR, the repertoire was profiled, and TCRdb retains in-frame clones only, with some absent. The data hold 45,000 to 55,000 clones, with about 85% observed a single time. Here the sequenced sample was PBMCs, taken around atezolizumab (anti-PD-L1) treatment. The receptors shown here come from a man in his fifties or sixties with urothelial cancer. The CDR3 runs from the conserved cysteine through the conserved F or W. D genes are given only for firm matches. The size field is filled for only some rows; it gives once, few, many or a size class.

abundance	v_gene	d_gene	j_gene	CDR3nt	CDR3aa
once	TRBV5-1	.	TRBJ2-3	TGCGCCAGCAGCCAAGGACAGCGAACTAGCACAGATACGCAGTATTTT	CASSQGQRTSTDTQYF
.	TRBV7-2	.	TRBJ2-3	TGTGCCAGCGCGGGCCCCGCATCGGATACGCAGTATTTT	CASAGPASDTQYF
.	TRBV7-3	.	TRBJ1-1	TGTGCCAGCAGCTTAGAGAGGAACACTGAAGCTTTCTTT	CASSLERNTEAFF
.	TRBV21-1	.	TRBJ2-1	TGTGCCAGCAGCATGCCGCGAACAGACGGTTTCTACAATGAGCAGTTCTTC	CASSMPRTDGFYNEQFF
.	TRBV6-5	.	TRBJ1-1	TGTGCCAGCAGGGAGGGTAGGTACACTGAAGCTTTCTTT	CASREGRYTEAFF
.	TRBV18	TRBD2	TRBJ2-7	TGTGCCAGCTCACCTGCCGGGACTAGCGGAGCCTTGTTTCTTTACGAGCAGTACTTC	CASSPAGTSGALFLYEQYF
.	TRBV2	TRBD2	TRBJ2-3	TGTGCCAGCGGACTAGCGGGGGGGCCGGTCCACACAGATACGCAGTATTTT	CASGLAGGPVHTDTQYF
.	TRBV29-1	.	TRBJ2-7	TGCAGCGTCGTTGGGCCAACCGCCACCTACGAGCAGTACTTC	CSVVGPTATYEQYF
.	TRBV5-1	TRBD1	TRBJ1-5	TGCGCCAGCAGCTTGTCCCCGACAGGGAGCAATCAGCCCCAGCATTTT	CASSLSPTGSNQPQHF
once	TRBV28	.	TRBJ2-4	TGTGCCAGCAGTTTTAAGGCCGGACAGAGGACAGTAGCCAAAAACATTCAGTACTTC	CASSFKAGQRTVAKNIQYF
.	TRBV10-3	TRBD2	TRBJ2-5	TGTGCCATCAGAGCGGGGGGTCCGCAAGAGACCCAGTACTTC	CAIRAGGPQETQYF
.	TRBV2	TRBD2	TRBJ2-3	TGTGCCAGCAATACAGCGGGAGCTACAGATACGCAGTATTTT	CASNTAGATDTQYF
.	TRBV9	TRBD2	TRBJ2-1	TGTGCCAGCATCCGGGCCACTAGCGGGAGAAGCAATGAGCAGTTCTTC	CASIRATSGRSNEQFF